This T cell receptor (beta chain) was sequenced during a study of beta chain features in type 1 diabetes. As regards this clone: The antigen is undetermined.

Sampling consisted of one heparinised blood draw per donor, averaging around 100 mL. Study-wide results and limits: Type 1 diabetes patients had moderately but significantly shorter TCRB CDR3s in all four CD4+ subsets.

The CDR3 is 15 amino acids. Germline V CDR1 and CDR2: SGHRS, YFSETQ. The junction had 7 bases not matched to a gene; V was cut back by 4 bases and J by 5 bases. Expressed TCRB transcripts were sequenced because the isolated RNA had all been reverse transcribed beforehand. The table came from immunoSEQ multiplex PCR; TCRdb's copy has only in-frame clones and leaves some out. Of around 44,000 clones in the sample, approximately 70% are singletons; the top ten hold roughly 2.2%. The sequence was collected from a woman aged 18-35 years with type 1 diabetes. V is TRBV5-1 and J is TRBJ2-5, with 11 nucleotides matching TRBD1. What was sequenced was Tregs from blood. The CDR3 DNA sequence: TGCGCCAGCAGCCAGGGACAGGGGGTTCTGGAGACCCAGTACTTC. This codes for CASSQGQGVLETQYF.